The rows below give T cell receptor beta chains drawn from one sample of a study of blood T cell repertoires in COVID-19. Clones were sequenced by immunoSEQ multiplex PCR, and TCRdb holds only the in-frame ones, with some missing. Among roughly 410,000 clones listed, roughly 90% were seen once. What was sequenced was peripheral blood. The receptors come from a man aged 40-49 years with acute or convalescent COVID-19. Each CDR3 is given with its conserved first and last residue. Fields, in order: CDR3 protein, J gene, V gene.

CASSLRGANVLTF | TRBJ2-6 | TRBV12-3/TRBV12-4
CATGGVRAGELFF | TRBJ2-2 | TRBV19
CASSFRPGQGAISYEQYF | TRBJ2-7 | TRBV28
CASSQDLGYRSYEQYF | TRBJ2-7 | TRBV14
CASSYPLTVLNSPLHF | TRBJ1-6 | TRBV6-6
CASSLAVRGKLFF | TRBJ1-4 | TRBV12-3/TRBV12-4
CASSLSGQPYNEQFF | TRBJ2-1 | TRBV7-8
CASSLGGYGGQGYEQYF | TRBJ2-7 | TRBV7-2
CSVEAGQGVQETQYF | TRBJ2-5 | TRBV29-1
CASSVGAVQETQYF | TRBJ2-5 | TRBV9
CASFRGEAFF | TRBJ1-1 | TRBV2
CASSLRGTSGSPNEQFF | TRBJ2-1 | TRBV7-3
CASSFGEANYNEQFF | TRBJ2-1 | TRBV7-8
CASSQVKGRNTGELFF | TRBJ2-2 | TRBV4-1
CASSLGGQVYGYTF | TRBJ1-2 | TRBV11-2
CASSLGQGGTDTQYF | TRBJ2-3 | TRBV5-1
CASSAIEHASSYNSPLHF | TRBJ1-6 | TRBV6-1
CASSLNLLSMSAFF | TRBJ1-1 | TRBV11-2
CASSLAVGAPATNEKLFF | TRBJ1-4 | TRBV5-1
CASSVGLAGREEQYF | TRBJ2-7 | TRBV5-1
CASSRTTGKDTPLHF | TRBJ1-6 | TRBV27
CAWRPGLNTEAFF | TRBJ1-1 | TRBV30
CASSLRGSYNSPLHF | TRBJ1-6 | TRBV5-8
CASRPGTGGNSPLHF | TRBJ1-6 | TRBV4-1
CSVAGQGAYYEQYF | TRBJ2-7 | TRBV29-1
CASRRQGLKDGYTF | TRBJ1-2 | TRBV19
CASAQPSIAGGFTDTQYF | TRBJ2-3 | TRBV27
CASSQDPGQGDTEAFF | TRBJ1-1 | TRBV4-1
CASSDEGANTGELFF | TRBJ2-2 | TRBV6-4
CASSQGTGTGGDTQYF | TRBJ2-3 | TRBV3-1/TRBV3-2
CATRAGGGYEQYF | TRBJ2-7 | TRBV19
CASSVEVGVETQYF | TRBJ2-5 | TRBV9
CASSKKTGGFNQPQHF | TRBJ1-5 | TRBV21-1
CASSFSGQGYGYTF | TRBJ1-2 | TRBV28
CASSEFSGGAADTQYF | TRBJ2-3 | TRBV25-1
CASSLVLAGGEQYF | TRBJ2-7 | TRBV5-1
CASSFPPGTGYNEQFF | TRBJ2-1 | TRBV28